This is a list of T cell receptor beta chains from one sample in a study of blood T cell repertoires in COVID-19. Measured with immunoSEQ multiplex PCR; TCRdb has only the in-frame clones, and not every one. The sample records around 130,000 clones, about nine tenths being singletons. Sequenced material: peripheral blood. All receptors come from a human donor with COVID-19, enrolled during active disease. The donor label of this sample is uncertain. The CDR3 runs from the conserved cysteine through the conserved F or W. Each record gives: V gene, clone size, J gene, D gene, CDR3 protein, CDR3 DNA. D genes are given only for firm matches. The size of a clone is reported for some rows only, either as once, few or many, or as a class for expanded clones.

TRBV5-1,NA,TRBJ1-5,NA,CASSPGGPGQPQHF,TGCGCCAGCAGCCCGGGAGGCCCCGGGCAGCCCCAGCATTTT
TRBV19,NA,TRBJ2-1,NA,CASIGWSGEQFF,TGTGCCAGTATCGGGTGGTCAGGGGAGCAGTTCTTC
TRBV6-4,NA,TRBJ1-5,NA,CASSDSLDRPYSNQPQHF,TGTGCCAGCAGTGACTCGCTGGACAGACCTTATAGCAATCAGCCCCAGCATTTT
TRBV2,once,TRBJ2-5,TRBD2,CASNPRGGSVKTQYF,TGTGCCAGCAACCCCCGGGGAGGGAGTGTAAAGACCCAGTACTTC
TRBV7-6,NA,TRBJ1-1,NA,CASSLAPPGRSEAFF,TGTGCCAGCAGCTTAGCCCCCCCGGGGAGATCTGAAGCTTTCTTT
TRBV19,NA,TRBJ2-6,NA,CASSISIATGANVLTF,TGTGCCAGTAGTATATCAATAGCGACCGGGGCCAACGTCCTGACTTTC
TRBV2,NA,TRBJ2-7,NA,CASQAFLDYEQYF,TGTGCCAGTCAAGCTTTCCTCGACTACGAGCAGTACTTC
TRBV6-5,few,TRBJ1-6,NA,CASREQGTPLHF,TGTGCCAGCAGGGAGCAGGGTACACCCCTCCACTTT
TRBV5-1,NA,TRBJ2-1,TRBD2,CASSLDTGGINSNEQFF,TGCGCCAGCAGCTTGGACACGGGGGGGATTAATAGCAATGAGCAGTTCTTC
TRBV19,NA,TRBJ1-2,NA,CASSDDGNYGYTF,TGTGCCAGTAGTGATGACGGGAACTATGGCTACACCTTC
TRBV29-1,NA,TRBJ1-1,TRBD1,CSVDTGGTEAFF,TGCAGCGTTGATACAGGGGGTACTGAAGCTTTCTTT
TRBV5-1,NA,TRBJ1-1,NA,CASSTGPGGTEAFF,TGCGCCAGCAGTACGGGGCCTGGAGGGACTGAAGCTTTCTTT
TRBV9,NA,TRBJ2-1,NA,CASSVGSSYNEQFF,TGTGCCAGCAGCGTGGGGAGCTCCTACAATGAGCAGTTCTTC
TRBV28,NA,TRBJ2-6,TRBD2,CAISLGGSSGANVLTF,TGTGCCATCTCCCTGGGGGGGAGCTCTGGGGCCAACGTCCTGACTTTC
TRBV3-1/TRBV3-2,NA,TRBJ1-1,TRBD1,CASSASGTANTEAFF,TGTGCCAGCAGCGCGTCCGGGACAGCGAACACTGAAGCTTTCTTT
TRBV4-1,NA,TRBJ1-2,NA,CASSQDVYRSGYTF,TGCGCCAGCAGCCAAGATGTCTATAGGAGTGGCTACACCTTC
TRBV20-1,NA,TRBJ1-2,NA,CSASVRDGNYGYTF,TGCAGTGCTAGTGTCAGGGATGGTAACTATGGCTACACCTTC
TRBV5-1,NA,TRBJ2-1,TRBD2,CASSRDYSYNEQFF,TGCGCCAGCAGCCGGGACTACTCCTACAATGAGCAGTTCTTC
TRBV24-1,NA,TRBJ2-5,NA,CATSDLNSPPAQYF,TGTGCCACCAGTGATTTGAACTCCCCCCCGGCCCAGTACTTC